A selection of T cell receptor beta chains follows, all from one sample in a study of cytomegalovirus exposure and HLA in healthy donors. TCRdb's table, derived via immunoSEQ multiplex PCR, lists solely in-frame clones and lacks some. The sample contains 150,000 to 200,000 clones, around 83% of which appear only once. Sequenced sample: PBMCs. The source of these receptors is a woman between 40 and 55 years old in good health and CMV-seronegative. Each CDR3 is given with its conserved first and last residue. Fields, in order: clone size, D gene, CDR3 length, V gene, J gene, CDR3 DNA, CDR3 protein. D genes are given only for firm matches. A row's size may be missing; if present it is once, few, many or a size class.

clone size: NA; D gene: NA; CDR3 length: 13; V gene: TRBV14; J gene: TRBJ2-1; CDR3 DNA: TGTGCCAGCAGCCGATTTGGGGGCGATGAGCAGTTCTTC; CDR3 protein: CASSRFGGDEQFF
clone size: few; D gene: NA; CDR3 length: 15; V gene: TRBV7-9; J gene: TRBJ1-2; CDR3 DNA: TGTGCCAGCAGATATGAGGCGGGAAGAGGGTATGGCTACACCTTC; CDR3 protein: CASRYEAGRGYGYTF
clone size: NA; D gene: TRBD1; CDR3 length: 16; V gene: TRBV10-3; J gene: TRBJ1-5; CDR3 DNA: TGTGCCATCAGGGGACAGGGGGCCATCGGGGATCAGCCCCAGCATTTT; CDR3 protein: CAIRGQGAIGDQPQHF
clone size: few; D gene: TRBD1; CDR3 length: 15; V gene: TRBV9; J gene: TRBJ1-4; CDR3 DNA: TGTGCCAGCAGCCACCGGGACAGCTATAATGAAAAACTGTTTTTT; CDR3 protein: CASSHRDSYNEKLFF
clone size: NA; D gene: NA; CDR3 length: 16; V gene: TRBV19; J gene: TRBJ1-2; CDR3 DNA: TGTGCCAGTGTAGGCGTTTGGGCAGGGGTCGACTATGGCTACACCTTC; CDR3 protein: CASVGVWAGVDYGYTF
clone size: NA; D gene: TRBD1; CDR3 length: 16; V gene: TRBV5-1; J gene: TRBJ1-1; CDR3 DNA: TGCGCCAGCAGCTTGGATGGGACAGGGGGTAGCACTGAAGCTTTCTTT; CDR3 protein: CASSLDGTGGSTEAFF
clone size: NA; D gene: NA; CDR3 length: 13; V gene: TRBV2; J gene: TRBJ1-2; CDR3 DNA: TGTGCCAGCAGTGCGGAGAGCCTCTATGGCTACACCTTC; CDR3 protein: CASSAESLYGYTF
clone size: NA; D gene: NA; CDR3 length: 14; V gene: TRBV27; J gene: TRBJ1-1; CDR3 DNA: TGTGCCAGCAGTTTGTGGGGGGATCGGACTGAAGCTTTCTTT; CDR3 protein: CASSLWGDRTEAFF
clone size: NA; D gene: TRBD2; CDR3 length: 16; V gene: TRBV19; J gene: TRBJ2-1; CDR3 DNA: TGTGCCAGTAGCAAATTAGCGGGAGGAACCTACAATGAGCAGTTCTTC; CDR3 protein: CASSKLAGGTYNEQFF
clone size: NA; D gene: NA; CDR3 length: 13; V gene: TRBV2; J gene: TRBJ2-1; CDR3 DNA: TGTGCCAGCAGTGTCGTAGCGATCTATGAGCAGTTCTTC; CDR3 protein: CASSVVAIYEQFF
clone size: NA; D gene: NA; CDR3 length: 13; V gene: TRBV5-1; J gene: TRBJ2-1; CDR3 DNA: TGCGCCAGCAGCTTAGCGGTAGGCAATGAGCAGTTCTTC; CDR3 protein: CASSLAVGNEQFF
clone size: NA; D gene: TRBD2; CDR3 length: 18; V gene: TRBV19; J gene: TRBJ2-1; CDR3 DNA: TGTGCCAGTAGTCCCGGGGGTAGCGGGACGAAGGGGCACAATGAGCAGTTCTTC; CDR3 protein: CASSPGGSGTKGHNEQFF
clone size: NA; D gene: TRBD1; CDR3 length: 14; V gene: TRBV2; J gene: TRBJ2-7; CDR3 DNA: TGTGCCATTACCGGGACAGGGGGATCCTACGAGCAGTACTTC; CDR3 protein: CAITGTGGSYEQYF
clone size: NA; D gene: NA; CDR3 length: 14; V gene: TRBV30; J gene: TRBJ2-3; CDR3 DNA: TGTGCCCGGACTACTCGTGCTAGCACAGATACGCAGTATTTT; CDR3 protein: CARTTRASTDTQYF
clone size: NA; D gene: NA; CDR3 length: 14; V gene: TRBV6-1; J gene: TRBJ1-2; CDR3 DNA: TGTGCCAGCAGGGGGCCAGACTCGCGGCTGGGCTACACCTTC; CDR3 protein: CASRGPDSRLGYTF
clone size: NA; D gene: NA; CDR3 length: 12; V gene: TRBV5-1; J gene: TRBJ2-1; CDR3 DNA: TGCGCCAGCACCAGGGCTTTCGATGAGCAGTTCTTC; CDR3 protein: CASTRAFDEQFF
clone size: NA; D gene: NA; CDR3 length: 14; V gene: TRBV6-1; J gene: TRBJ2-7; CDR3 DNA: TGTGCCAGCAGTTTACGGGAGTTAGAGAACGAGCAGTACTTC; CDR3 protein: CASSLRELENEQYF
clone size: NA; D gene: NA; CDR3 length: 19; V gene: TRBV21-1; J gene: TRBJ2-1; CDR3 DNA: TGTGCCAGCAGCACACGACTAGCGGGAGTTCCCCCTGTAAGGAATGAGCAGTTCTTC; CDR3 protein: CASSTRLAGVPPVRNEQFF
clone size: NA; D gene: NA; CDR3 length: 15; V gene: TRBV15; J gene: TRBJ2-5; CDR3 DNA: TGTGCCACCAGCAGAGTGCGGATCCCTACCGGGGAGCAGTACTTC; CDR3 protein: CATSRVRIPTGEQYF
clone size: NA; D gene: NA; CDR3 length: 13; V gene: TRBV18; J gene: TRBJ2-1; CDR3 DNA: TGTGCCAGCTCACCGACTTCCTACAATGAGCAGTTCTTC; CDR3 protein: CASSPTSYNEQFF
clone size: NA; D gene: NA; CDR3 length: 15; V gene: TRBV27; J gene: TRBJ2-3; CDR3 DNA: TGTGCCAGCAGTACCGGGGCAGGGGGCACAGATACGCAGTATTTT; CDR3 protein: CASSTGAGGTDTQYF
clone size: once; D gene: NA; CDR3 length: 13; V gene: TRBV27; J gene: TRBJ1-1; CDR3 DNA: TGTGCCAGCAGTGTGGCGGGGACCACTGAAGCTTTCTTT; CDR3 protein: CASSVAGTTEAFF
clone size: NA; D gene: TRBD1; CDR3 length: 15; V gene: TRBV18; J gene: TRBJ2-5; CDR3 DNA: TGTGCCAGCTCTTCCACCGGACAGGCGCGGGAGACCCAGTACTTC; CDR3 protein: CASSSTGQARETQYF
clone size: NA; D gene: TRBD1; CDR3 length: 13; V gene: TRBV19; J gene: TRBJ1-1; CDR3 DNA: TGTGCCAGTAGTGAGACGACAGGGACTGAAGCTTTCTTT; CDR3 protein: CASSETTGTEAFF
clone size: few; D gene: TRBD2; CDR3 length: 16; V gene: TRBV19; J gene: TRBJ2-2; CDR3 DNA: TGTGCCAGTAGTATAGTGGCCGGGACGGGAGGCGGGGAGCTGTTTTTT; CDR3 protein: CASSIVAGTGGGELFF
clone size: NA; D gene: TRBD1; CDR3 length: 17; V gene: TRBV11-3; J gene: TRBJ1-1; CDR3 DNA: TGTGCCAGCACCCCCAGTGAGCGGGACAGGGGGCTGACTGAAGCTTTCTTT; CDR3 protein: CASTPSERDRGLTEAFF
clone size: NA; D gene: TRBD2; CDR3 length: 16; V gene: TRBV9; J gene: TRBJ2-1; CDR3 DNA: TGTGCCAGCAGCGAAGGGACTAGCGGGACAGATTGTGAGCAGTTCTTC; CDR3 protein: CASSEGTSGTDCEQFF
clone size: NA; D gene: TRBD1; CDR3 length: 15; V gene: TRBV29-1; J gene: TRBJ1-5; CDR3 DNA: TGCAGCGCCGCAAGCGGGACAGGCCTCAATCAGCCCCAGCATTTT; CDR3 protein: CSAASGTGLNQPQHF
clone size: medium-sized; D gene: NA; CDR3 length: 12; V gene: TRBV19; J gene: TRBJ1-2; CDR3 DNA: TGTGCCAGTGGGGGCCGGCACTATGGCTACACCTTC; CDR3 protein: CASGGRHYGYTF
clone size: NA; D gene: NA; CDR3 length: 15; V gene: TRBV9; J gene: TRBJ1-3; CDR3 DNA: TGTGCCAGCAGCCCCCAGGCCTACTCTGGAAACACCATATATTTT; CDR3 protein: CASSPQAYSGNTIYF
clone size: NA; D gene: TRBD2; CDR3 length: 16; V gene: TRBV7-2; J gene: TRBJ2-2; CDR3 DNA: TGTGCCAGCAGCCCCCTCGGGGGGTTTAACACCGGGGAGCTGTTTTTT; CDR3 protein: CASSPLGGFNTGELFF
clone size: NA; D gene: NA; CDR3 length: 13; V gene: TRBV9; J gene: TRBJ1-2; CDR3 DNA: TGTGCCAGCAGCGTCGACAGGAACTATGGCTACACCTTC; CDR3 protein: CASSVDRNYGYTF
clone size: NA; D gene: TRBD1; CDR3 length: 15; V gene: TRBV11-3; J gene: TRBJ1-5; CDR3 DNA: TGTGCCAGCAGCTTAGGCAGGGGGAGCAATCAGCCCCAGCATTTT; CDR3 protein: CASSLGRGSNQPQHF
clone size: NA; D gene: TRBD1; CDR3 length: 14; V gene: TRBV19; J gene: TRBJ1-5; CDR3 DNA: TGTGCCAGTAAAACCGACAGGGTAAATCAGCCCCAGCATTTT; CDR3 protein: CASKTDRVNQPQHF
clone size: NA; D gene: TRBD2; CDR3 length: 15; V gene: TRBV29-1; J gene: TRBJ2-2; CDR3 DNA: TGCAGCGCCGGGGGCGGGCTAGCGGGAACTAGGGAGCTGTTTTTT; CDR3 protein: CSAGGGLAGTRELFF
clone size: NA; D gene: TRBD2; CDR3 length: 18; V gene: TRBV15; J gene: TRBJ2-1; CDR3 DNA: TGTGCCACCAGCAGAGACTACGGAAGCGGGAGCTCCTACAATGAGCAGTTCTTC; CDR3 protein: CATSRDYGSGSSYNEQFF
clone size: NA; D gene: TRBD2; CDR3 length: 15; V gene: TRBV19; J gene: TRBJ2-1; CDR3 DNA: TGTGCCAGTAGGCGCCCGGGGGGGTCCTACAATGAGCAGTTCTTC; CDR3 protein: CASRRPGGSYNEQFF
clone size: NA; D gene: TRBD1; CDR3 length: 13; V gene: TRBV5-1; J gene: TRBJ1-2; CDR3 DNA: TGCGCCAGCACCTTGATTCAGGGGGATGGCTACACCTTC; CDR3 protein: CASTLIQGDGYTF
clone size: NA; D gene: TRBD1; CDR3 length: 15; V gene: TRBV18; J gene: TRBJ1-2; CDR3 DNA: TGTGCCAGCTCTCAGGGGAAGGGACAGAACTATGGCTACACCTTC; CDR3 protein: CASSQGKGQNYGYTF
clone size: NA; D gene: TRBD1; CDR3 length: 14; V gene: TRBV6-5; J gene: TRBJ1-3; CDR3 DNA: TGTGCCAGCAGGTCGACAGGGGGAGGAAACACCATATATTTT; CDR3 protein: CASRSTGGGNTIYF
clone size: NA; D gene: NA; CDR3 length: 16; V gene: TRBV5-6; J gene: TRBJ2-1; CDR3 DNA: TGTGCCAGCAGCAGGTCCGGGAATTCGCTATACAATGAGCAGTTCTTC; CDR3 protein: CASSRSGNSLYNEQFF
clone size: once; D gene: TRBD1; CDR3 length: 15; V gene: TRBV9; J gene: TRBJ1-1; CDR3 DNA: TGTGCCAGCAGTGCCGATACAGGGGGTGGTACTGAAGCTTTCTTT; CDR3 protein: CASSADTGGGTEAFF
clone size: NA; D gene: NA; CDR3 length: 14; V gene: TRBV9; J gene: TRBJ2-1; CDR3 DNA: TGTGCCAGCAGCGTAGACCATGCCACGGATGAGCAGTTCTTC; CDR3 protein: CASSVDHATDEQFF
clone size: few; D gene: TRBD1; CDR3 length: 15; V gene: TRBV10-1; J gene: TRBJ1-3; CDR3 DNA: TGCGCCAGCAGTACGACAGGGAAATCTGGAAACACCATATATTTT; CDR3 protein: CASSTTGKSGNTIYF
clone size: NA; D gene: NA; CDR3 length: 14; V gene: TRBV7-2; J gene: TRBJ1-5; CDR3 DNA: TGTGCCAGCAGCTTAGTGGCCCTGAATCAGCCCCAGCATTTT; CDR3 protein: CASSLVALNQPQHF
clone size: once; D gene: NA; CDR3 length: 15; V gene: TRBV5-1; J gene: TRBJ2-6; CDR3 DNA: TGCGCCAGCAGCTTCTCAGGGTCCGGGGCCAACGTCCTGACTTTC; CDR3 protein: CASSFSGSGANVLTF
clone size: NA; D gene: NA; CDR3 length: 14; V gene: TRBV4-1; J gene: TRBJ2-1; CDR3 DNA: TGCGCCAGCAGCCAAGACGGGGTGATAAATGAGCAGTTCTTC; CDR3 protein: CASSQDGVINEQFF
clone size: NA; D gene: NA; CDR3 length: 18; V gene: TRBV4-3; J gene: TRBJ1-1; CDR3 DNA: TGCGCCAGCAGCCAAGATCTGGCAGGCCGAACACCTGGGCCTGAAGCTTTCTTT; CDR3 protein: CASSQDLAGRTPGPEAFF
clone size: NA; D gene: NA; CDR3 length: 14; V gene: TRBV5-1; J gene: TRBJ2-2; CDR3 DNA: TGCGCCAGCAGCGGGAGTGCGAACACCGGGGAGCTGTTTTTT; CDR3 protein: CASSGSANTGELFF
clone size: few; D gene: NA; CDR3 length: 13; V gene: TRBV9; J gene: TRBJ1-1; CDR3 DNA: TGTGCCAGCAGCCCAAACGTCGGGACTGAAGCTTTCTTT; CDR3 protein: CASSPNVGTEAFF
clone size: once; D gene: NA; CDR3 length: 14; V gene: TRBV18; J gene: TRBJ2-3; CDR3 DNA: TGTGCCAGCTCACCGAGCACTAGCACAGATACGCAGTATTTT; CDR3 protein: CASSPSTSTDTQYF